The sequence of this TCR beta chain was determined in a study of blood T cell repertoires in COVID-19. Study context: Sources were T cells, B-cell-depleted T cells, or PBMCs; the material itself was cDNA or gDNA.

Trimming left V 0 bases short and J 0 bases short, with 15 bases between. The germline gives CDR1 SGHDT, CDR2 YYEEEE. The length of the CDR3 is 18 residues. Clones were sequenced by immunoSEQ multiplex PCR, and TCRdb holds only the in-frame ones, with some missing. In the table there are around 250,000 clones, approximately 84% of which are singletons. The sequence came from a woman of 80 years or more with acute or convalescent COVID-19. The gene calls are TRBV5-6 and TRBJ1-4, with D unclear. Sample: peripheral blood. CDR3 in amino acids: CASSLAGNPTSTNEKLFF. CDR3 sequence (DNA): TGTGCCAGCAGCTTGGCCGGGAACCCAACCTCAACTAATGAAAAACTGTTTTTT.